The 9 T cell receptor beta chains presented below share a single source sample, sequenced in a study of blood T cell repertoires in COVID-19. Produced via immunoSEQ multiplex PCR; TCRdb's table is partial and in-frame only. The data show about 260,000 clones, with approximately 85% seen just once and more than 10% held by the top ten. Material for sequencing was peripheral blood. The receptors were gathered from a human donor in a cohort sampled during active COVID-19.

This clone came up a few times. The chain carries TRBV29-1 and TRBJ2-3; 11 bases fit TRBD2. The trim removed 6 bases at V and 1 base at J, leaving 6 bases unmatched. The CDR3 has 15 residues. The germline CDR1 and CDR2 sequences are SQVTM and ANQGSEA. For the CDR3, the DNA is TGCAGCGTAACTGGACTAGCGGGCGGCACAGATACGCAGTATTTT. Amino acids: CSVTGLAGGTDTQYF.

The J gene is TRBJ1-2, the V gene TRBV18, with a tentative D call TRBD1 (6 bases). This CDR3 contains 15 residues. CDR1 is KGHSH, CDR2 LQKENI, per germline. V was shortened by 0 bases and J by 6 bases, with 14 bases between the two germline ends. In DNA, the CDR3 is TGTGCCAGCTCACCACCGCCATCGCCAGGGGATGGCTACACCTTC. This codes for CASSPPPSPGDGYTF.

The chain links TRBV19 to TRBJ1-4; TRBD1 might be the D (5 bases). Germline CDR1 LNHDA, CDR2 SQIVND (reference sequence). The CDR3 spans 13 residues. Trimming removed 6 bases at V and 5 bases at J, with 10 bases between. The CDR3 sequence: CASSQRGNEKLFF. CDR3 DNA: TGTGCCAGTAGCCAGCGGGGCAATGAAAAACTGTTTTTT.

The chain carries TRBV6-5 and TRBJ1-6, with 11 positions matching TRBD1. This CDR3 has 15 amino acids. V shed 6 bases, J shed 8 bases, and the junction held 6 bases outside the gene matches. In germline, CDR1 is MNHEY, CDR2 SVGAGI. The CDR3 region is CASSRTGGQDSPLHF. The CDR3 nucleotides are TGTGCCAGCAGCCGGACAGGGGGCCAAGATTCACCCCTCCACTTT.

This clone was found once. This chain connects TRBV25-1 to TRBJ2-3, with 7 bases lining up with TRBD1. This CDR3 comprises 13 residues. Germline V lookup: CDR1 MGHDK, CDR2 SYGVNS. J gave up 2 bases and V 7 bases, and 3 bases lay outside the gene matches. CDR3: CASNDRATDTQYF. The DNA for the CDR3 is TGTGCCAGCAACGACAGGGCCACAGATACGCAGTATTTT.

This rearrangement joins TRBV11-2 to TRBJ2-7; 7 bases are a match to TRBD2. The CDR3 consists of 15 residues. V lost 2 bases, J lost 2 bases, and 6 bases stayed unmatched. The V gene's germline CDR1 is SGHAT and CDR2 FQNNGV. Written as DNA, the CDR3 is TGTGCCAGCAGCTTACTAGCGGTGCGGGCCTACGAGCAGTACTTC. It encodes CASSLLAVRAYEQYF.

The chain carries TRBV12-3 or TRBV12-4 and TRBJ2-1; the D gene is possibly TRBD1 (6 bases). This CDR3 is built from 12 residues. With 7 bases removed from V and 16 bases from J, the gap between germline ends came to 20 bases. CDR3 sequence reads: CASNEGQPFVFF. The CDR3 coding sequence is TGTGCCAGCAACGAAGGACAGCCATTCGTATTCTTC.

The chain links TRBV3-1 (or the pseudogene TRBV3-2) to TRBJ2-1, with TRBD1 as a possible D gene (6 bases). The CDR3 is made up of 13 amino acids. CDR1 and CDR2 from the germline V gene are LGHDT and YNNKEL (reference sequence). V was trimmed by 2 bases and J by 10 bases, leaving 12 bases between them. CDR3 in DNA: TGTGCCAGCAGCCAATGGGACATCGCGGAGCAGTTCTTC. It encodes CASSQWDIAEQFF.

The chain has TRBV11-2 and TRBJ2-1; no reliable D call. Per germline, CDR1 SGHAT and CDR2 FQNNGV. The V gene lost 1 base and the J gene lost 6 bases, with 7 bases spanning the gap. The CDR3 extends over 13 amino acids. The CDR3 here is CASSLGEINEQFF. The CDR3 DNA reads TGTGCCAGCAGCTTAGGTGAGATCAATGAGCAGTTCTTC.